These 30 T cell receptor beta chains originate from one sample sequenced in a study of Ad26.COV2.S vaccination and SARS-CoV-2 variants. Using immunoSEQ multiplex PCR, the repertoire was profiled, and TCRdb retains in-frame clones only, with some absent. The sample has roughly 700,000 clones; 70% to 90% are singletons. The treatment was: about 20 received Ad26.COV2.S at low or high dose, single or two shots; a few received placebo; per-sample allocation not given. The investigators took samples on day 63 after the first vaccine or placebo injection. The sample here was peripheral blood, taken in a trial of Ad26.COV2.S vaccine versus placebo. All receptors come from a person between 18 and 65 years old who received the Ad26.COV2.S COVID-19 vaccine or a placebo.

The chain is built from TRBV11-3 and TRBJ2-3; a possible D gene is TRBD2 (6 bases). The V and J ends lost 1 base and 1 base respectively, with 12 bases between them. This CDR3 contains 16 residues. Germline values: CDR1 SGHNT, CDR2 YENEEA. The CDR3 here is CASSLGGRGRTDTQYF. CDR3 in DNA: TGTGCCAGCAGCTTAGGAGGGCGGGGACGCACAGATACGCAGTATTTT.

The chain employs TRBV7-9 and TRBJ1-1; D call uncertain. The CDR3 is 13 residues long. Germline V gene sequence: CDR1 SEHNR, CDR2 FQNEAQ (reference sequence). V dropped 1 base and J dropped 5 bases, with 8 bases sitting between them. The CDR3 reads CASSLGRTTEAFF. The CDR3, as DNA: TGTGCCAGCAGCTTAGGCAGGACGACTGAAGCTTTCTTT.

This clone has only one observation. The chain employs TRBV11-3 and TRBJ2-2, with D perhaps TRBD1 or TRBD2 (5 bases each). The CDR3 runs 15 residues. Germline CDR1 SGHNT, CDR2 YENEEA. Trimming took 5 bases from V and 0 from J, leaving 10 bases between them. Written as DNA, the CDR3 is TGTGCCAGCAGCCGGGACCGAGCGAACACCGGGGAGCTGTTTTTT. This sequence encodes CASSRDRANTGELFF.

The chain couples TRBV3-1 (or the pseudogene TRBV3-2) to TRBJ2-7, with D unresolved. The V gene lost 3 bases and the J gene lost 5 bases, with 14 bases spanning the gap. CDR1 and CDR2 (germline): LGHDT, YNNKEL (reference sequence). The CDR3 consists of 14 residues. As DNA, the CDR3 is TGTGCCAGCAGCCATTCGGCTGGTGGGGACGAGCAGTACTTC. Translating it yields CASSHSAGGDEQYF.

The CDR3, as DNA: TGTGCCAGCAGTTACTCTCGGGGGAGTGGGACAGATACGCAGTATTTT. This encodes CASSYSRGSGTDTQYF. The rearrangement links TRBV6-2 or TRBV6-3 to TRBJ2-3; possible D gene TRBD2, 6 bases. Trimming left V 0 bases short and J 3 bases short, with 13 bases between. This CDR3 has 16 amino acids. Germline lookup yields CDR1 MNHEY and CDR2 SVGEGT.

V and J are TRBV5-4 and TRBJ2-3; the D is unclear. Trimming took off 4 bases at V and 3 bases at J, with 9 bases between the two ends. Germline CDR1 reads SGHNT; CDR2 reads YYREEE (reference sequence). This CDR3 has 13 amino acids. The CDR3 is CASSNRLTDTQYF. The DNA of the CDR3 is TGTGCCAGCAGCAATCGATTGACAGATACGCAGTATTTT.

This chain uses TRBV7-8 with TRBJ2-5, with 11 bases matching TRBD1. The CDR3 consists of 13 residues. Germline lookup yields CDR1 SGHVS and CDR2 FQNEAQ. V shed 9 bases, J shed 2 bases, and the junction held 2 bases outside the gene matches. CDR3 coding DNA: TGTGCCAGTAGGGACAGGGGGCAAGAGACCCAGTACTTC. It specifies CASRDRGQETQYF.

A remark on this clone: A read error may explain this, as a much larger clone is one base away. This CDR3 is also generated by other DNA sequences in the sample. The chain couples TRBV27 to TRBJ2-1, with unresolved D. Looked up from germline, CDR1 is MNHEY and CDR2 is SMNVEV (reference sequence). The germline V and J ends were trimmed by 5 bases and 4 bases, with 3 bases remaining between them. The CDR3 covers 11 residues. The CDR3 region has the DNA TGTGCCAGCAGTGCATACAATGAGCAGTTCTTC. Its translation: CASSAYNEQFF.

The V gene is TRBV2, the J gene TRBJ2-3; 7 bases map to TRBD2. Per the germline V gene, CDR1 is SNHLY and CDR2 is FYNNEI. V lost 6 bases, J lost 4 bases, and 7 bases stayed unmatched. The CDR3 extends over 14 amino acids. CDR3 residues: CASRVGGSSDTQYF. The CDR3 DNA is TGTGCCAGCAGGGTCGGGGGGAGCTCAGATACGCAGTATTTT.

The chain has TRBV9 and TRBJ1-3, with TRBD1 matching over 7 bases. The ends lost 5 bases at V and 8 bases at J; junction bases unmatched: 7. Germline lookup yields CDR1 SGDLS and CDR2 YYNGEE. This CDR3 is built from 13 residues. The CDR3 DNA reads TGTGCCAGCAGTCGACAGGGTATTGACACCATATATTTT. Protein: CASSRQGIDTIYF.

The chain combines TRBV5-1 with TRBJ2-2; possibly TRBD2 for D (7 bases). Trimming removed 4 bases at V and 5 bases at J, with 21 bases between. There are 17 residues in the CDR3. Germline CDR1 is SGHRS and CDR2 is YFSETQ. CDR3 loop: CASSPRGNREGTGELFF. For the CDR3, the DNA is TGCGCCAGCAGCCCACGAGGAAACAGGGAGGGGACCGGGGAGCTGTTTTTT.

The chain uses TRBV9 and TRBJ2-7, with 14 bases fitting TRBD2. V dropped 3 bases and J dropped 2; count of bases not matched to a gene: 4. Germline lookup yields CDR1 SGDLS and CDR2 YYNGEE. This CDR3 spans 16 amino acids. As DNA, the CDR3 is TGTGCCAGCAGCGACCGACTAGCGGGAGGGCCCTACGAGCAGTACTTC. Translated, it gives CASSDRLAGGPYEQYF.

The chain has TRBV10-2 and TRBJ1-4, with D perhaps TRBD1 (6 bases). V was pared by 6 bases and J by 10 bases, with 15 bases between. The germline gives CDR1 WSHSY, CDR2 SAAADI. CDR3 length equals 13 residues. The DNA of the CDR3 is TGCGCCAGCAGCACAGGGAGCAGGGTAAAACTGTTTTTT. It translates to CASSTGSRVKLFF.

The rearrangement links TRBV12-3 or TRBV12-4 to TRBJ1-3; D unclear. Trimming took off 1 base at V and 1 base at J, with 2 bases between the two ends. CDR3 length: 13 amino acids. The DNA for the CDR3 is TGTGCCAGCAGTTTAGGGTCTGGAAACACCATATATTTT. Amino acid sequence: CASSLGSGNTIYF.

The chain joins TRBV7-9 to TRBJ1-5, with D perhaps TRBD1 (5 bases). The CDR3 is 14 residues long. Germline CDR1 and CDR2: SEHNR and FQNEAQ (reference sequence). Trimming pared 5 bases from V and 5 bases from J, leaving 13 bases between. The CDR3 region has the DNA TGTGCCAGCAGCGTCCACGGGGGAGATCAGCCCCAGCATTTT. Amino acids: CASSVHGGDQPQHF.

This rearrangement joins TRBV3-1 (or the pseudogene TRBV3-2) to TRBJ1-1; TRBD1 matches 8 bases. CDR1 is LGHDT and CDR2 is YNNKEL in the germline V gene (reference sequence). V was clipped by 1 base and J by 0 bases; unmatched bases: 4. CDR3 size: 16 residues. The chain's CDR3 is CASSQAGGPLNTEAFF. The CDR3 nucleotides read TGTGCCAGCAGCCAAGCAGGGGGCCCCCTGAACACTGAAGCTTTCTTT.

The table lists this clone with a count of one. V gene TRBV9 combines with J gene TRBJ2-7; 8 bases are shared with TRBD2. V shed 2 bases, J shed 0 bases, and the junction held 4 bases outside the gene matches. The CDR3 spans 15 residues. Germline V gene lookup returns CDR1 SGDLS and CDR2 YYNGEE. The CDR3 sequence is CASSVERGPSYEQYF. The CDR3 DNA follows: TGTGCCAGCAGCGTGGAGCGGGGGCCCTCCTACGAGCAGTACTTC.

The chain uses TRBV29-1 and TRBJ1-2; the match to TRBD1 covers 8 bases. J was trimmed by 5 bases and V by 4 bases; bases with no gene match: 6. In germline, CDR1 is SQVTM, CDR2 ANQGSEA. The CDR3 is 13 residues long. CDR3 amino acids: CSVGTGREYGYTF. The CDR3 DNA is TGCAGCGTTGGGACAGGGCGGGAGTATGGCTACACCTTC.

The rearrangement joins TRBV5-6 to TRBJ2-7; possibly TRBD1 for D (5 bases). From germline, CDR1 is SGHDT and CDR2 YYEEEE. Trimming took 7 bases from V and 2 from J, leaving 13 bases between them. The CDR3 spans 13 residues. The CDR3 nucleotides read TGTGCCAGCCAATTTGACAGTACCTACGAGCAGTACTTC. Translation: CASQFDSTYEQYF.

The rearrangement links TRBV6-5 to TRBJ2-7; 7 bases line up with TRBD2. The germline gives CDR1 MNHEY, CDR2 SVGAGI. The CDR3 has 15 residues. V trimming: 6 bases; J trimming: 5 bases; junction bases outside the gene matches: 13. The CDR3 loop is CASRGGSFMGHEQYF. CDR3 DNA: TGTGCCAGCAGGGGAGGGAGCTTCATGGGGCACGAGCAGTACTTC.

This chain uses TRBV5-1 with TRBJ1-2, with TRBD1 as a possible D gene (5 bases). The CDR3 covers 13 residues. The V gene lost 4 bases and the J gene lost 6 bases, with 13 bases spanning the gap. Per the germline V gene, CDR1 is SGHRS and CDR2 is YFSETQ. The CDR3 region is CASSIWGMDGYTF. Here the CDR3 DNA reads TGCGCCAGCAGCATATGGGGGATGGATGGCTACACCTTC.

The chain is built from TRBV18 and TRBJ1-2; D remains unclear. V was trimmed by 0 bases and J by 0 bases, leaving 8 bases between them. Looked up from germline, CDR1 is KGHSH and CDR2 is LQKENI. The length of the CDR3 is 15 residues. The CDR3 region has the DNA TGTGCCAGCTCACCACCGATAACCACTAACTATGGCTACACCTTC. Protein sequence: CASSPPITTNYGYTF.

This chain uses TRBV6-1 with TRBJ1-6, with D unclear. Germline V lookup: CDR1 MNHNS, CDR2 SASEGT. The CDR3 contains 16 residues. Between the trimmed V and J ends, which lost 2 bases and 1 base, there was a span of 9 bases. The CDR3 sequence: CASSEIWGSYNSPLHF. The CDR3 coding sequence is TGTGCCAGCAGTGAAATATGGGGATCCTATAATTCACCCCTCCACTTT.

V and J are TRBV7-3 and TRBJ1-1, with 9 bases matching TRBD1. Germline trimming cut 6 bases from V and 8 bases from J; bases unmatched to any gene: 7. The CDR3 has 13 residues. Germline CDR1 reads SGHTA; CDR2 reads FQGTGA. Written as DNA, the CDR3 is TGTGCCAGCAGTTTTACAGGGGGCGCGGAAGCTTTCTTT. Amino acids: CASSFTGGAEAFF.

This clone was seen more than once but under ten times. The chain links TRBV11-2 to TRBJ2-7; no firm D call. Trimming left V 1 base short and J 3 bases short, with 13 bases between. The CDR3 covers 15 residues. The germline V gene encodes CDR1 SGHAT and CDR2 FQNNGV. CDR3 loop: CASSLATQLRYEQYF. The CDR3 nucleotides read TGTGCCAGCAGCTTAGCCACGCAGCTCCGCTACGAGCAGTACTTC.

The chain recombines TRBV3-1 (or the pseudogene TRBV3-2) with TRBJ1-3, with a weak D call TRBD1 (5 bases). This CDR3 has 17 residues. Germline V CDR1 and CDR2: LGHDT, YNNKEL (reference sequence). The ends were cut back, 1 base at V and 0 bases at J, with 13 bases in the middle. Written as DNA, the CDR3 is TGTGCCAGCAGCCAAGCCCAGGGTCAACTCTCTGGAAACACCATATATTTT. Its translation: CASSQAQGQLSGNTIYF.

The genes are TRBV11-2 and TRBJ2-2; 8 positions match TRBD2. The J segment lost 1 base and the V segment lost 5 bases, leaving 6 bases of the junction unmatched. The germline V gene encodes CDR1 SGHAT and CDR2 FQNNGV. CDR3 length: 16 residues. In DNA form, the CDR3 reads TGTGCCAGCAGCCCCAGACTAGCGATGAACACCGGGGAGCTGTTTTTT. Protein: CASSPRLAMNTGELFF.

The V call is TRBV5-1, the J call TRBJ2-5, with 7 positions matching TRBD1. Unmatched junction bases numbered 7, after V lost 3 bases and J lost 5 bases. The CDR3 totals 14 residues. The V gene's germline CDR1 is SGHRS and CDR2 YFSETQ. CDR3 region: CASSSVGGEETQYF. For the CDR3, the DNA is TGCGCCAGCAGCTCGGTAGGGGGCGAGGAGACCCAGTACTTC.

The chain is built from TRBV20-1 and TRBJ1-5; D not resolved. CDR3 length: 13 amino acids. Germline lookup yields CDR1 DFQATT and CDR2 SNEGSKA (reference sequence). V lost 3 bases and J lost 4, with 10 bases in between. CDR3 protein: CSASEGANQPQHF. The CDR3 DNA follows: TGCAGTGCTAGTGAGGGCGCAAATCAGCCCCAGCATTTT.

The rearrangement uses TRBV5-4 and TRBJ2-3; 7 nucleotides line up with TRBD1. The CDR3 length is 15 residues. The V gene's germline CDR1 is SGHNT and CDR2 YYREEE (reference sequence). V dropped 1 base and J dropped 5; count of bases not matched to a gene: 7. This CDR3 reads CASSLQLRGIDTQYF. CDR3 DNA: TGTGCCAGCAGCTTGCAGCTCAGGGGGATAGATACGCAGTATTTT.